These 7 T cell receptor beta chains were sequenced from one sample in a study of beta chain features in type 1 diabetes. Expressed TCRB transcripts were sequenced after all isolated RNA was converted to cDNA. This table comes from immunoSEQ multiplex PCR, and its TCRdb copy is limited to in-frame clones, with some not included. The sample lists 970,000 or so clones; 17% were seen once. Specimen: naive CD4+ T cells from blood. These receptors came from a woman between 18 and 29 years old in good health.

As DNA, the CDR3 is TGTGCCAGCAGCCAAGATACCGGGGGGTATGAAAAACTGTTTTTT. It encodes CASSQDTGGYEKLFF. The chain links TRBV4-2 to TRBJ1-4; the D gene is possibly TRBD1 (5 bases). With 0 bases removed from V and 6 bases from J, the gap between germline ends came to 11 bases. Germline V gene sequence: CDR1 LGHNA, CDR2 YNFKEQ. CDR3 size: 15 residues.

V gene TRBV15 combines with J gene TRBJ1-4; no clear D. This CDR3 region has 13 residues. The V gene's germline CDR1 is LNHNV and CDR2 YYDKDF (reference sequence). V shed 6 bases and J shed 6 bases, with 11 bases lying between them. Here the CDR3 reads CATSTLEDEKLFF. Here the CDR3 DNA reads TGTGCCACCAGTACGCTAGAGGATGAAAAACTGTTTTTT.

This clone came up a few times. The J gene is TRBJ1-2, the V gene TRBV6-6; weak D call: TRBD1 (5 bases). The V gene lost 4 bases and the J gene lost 6 bases, with 15 bases spanning the gap. CDR1 is MNHNY, CDR2 SVGAGI, per germline (reference sequence). The CDR3 has 14 residues. The CDR3 coding sequence is TGTGCCAGCAGTTTGAGGGGCGCCGGAGATGGCTACACCTTC. This gives the protein CASSLRGAGDGYTF.

This clone was seen a few times. The genes are TRBV28 and TRBJ1-5, with 9 positions matching TRBD1. The germline gives CDR1 MDHEN, CDR2 SYDVKM. The V segment lost 3 bases and the J segment 6 bases; nucleotides outside the gene matches: 12. This CDR3 region has 17 residues. In DNA, the CDR3 is TGTGCCAGCAGTTTCGGGCTGGGACAGGGATGGGGTCAGCCCCAGCATTTT. Protein sequence: CASSFGLGQGWGQPQHF.

This clone was counted a few times. Distinct nucleotide sequences in the sample also encode this CDR3. The chain couples TRBV29-1 to TRBJ2-2; TRBD1 matches 7 bases. The CDR3 contains 14 residues. Germline CDR1 and CDR2: SQVTM and ANQGSEA. V was pared by 7 bases and J by 7 bases, with 12 bases of the junction left unmatched. In nucleotides, the CDR3 is TGCAGCGCGCGACAGGGTCAACACAGCGGGGAGCTGTTTTTT. Protein product: CSARQGQHSGELFF.

V and J are TRBV4-3 and TRBJ2-6; 10 nucleotides align to TRBD1. The CDR3 has 16 amino acids. Germline V CDR1 and CDR2: LGHNA, YSLEER. Unmatched junction bases numbered 6, after V lost 8 bases and J lost 2 bases. CDR3 sequence: CASSGTGVPGANVLTF. DNA of the CDR3: TGCGCCAGCTCCGGGACAGGGGTCCCTGGGGCCAACGTCCTGACTTTC.

This clone was detected a few times. The chain recombines TRBV2 with TRBJ2-7; D might be TRBD1 or TRBD2, each matching 5 bases. CDR1 and CDR2 from the germline V gene are SNHLY and FYNNEI. The CDR3 contains 13 residues. V lost 4 bases to trimming and J lost 6 bases, with 13 bases between them. This chain's CDR3 is CASSAGTSREQYF. CDR3 nucleotides: TGTGCCAGCAGTGCCGGGACCTCCCGCGAGCAGTACTTC.